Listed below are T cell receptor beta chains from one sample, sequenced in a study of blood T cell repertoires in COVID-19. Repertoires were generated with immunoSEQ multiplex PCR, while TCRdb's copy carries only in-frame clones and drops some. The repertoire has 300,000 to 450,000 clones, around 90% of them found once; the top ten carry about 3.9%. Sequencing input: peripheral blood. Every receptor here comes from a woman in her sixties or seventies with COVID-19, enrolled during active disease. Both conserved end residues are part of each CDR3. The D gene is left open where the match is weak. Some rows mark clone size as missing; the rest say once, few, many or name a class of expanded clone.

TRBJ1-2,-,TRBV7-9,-,CASSLPGGRGYTF,TGTGCCAGCAGCTTACCGGGGGGTCGGGGCTACACCTTC
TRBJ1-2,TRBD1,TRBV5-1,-,CASSFGTGGFGYTF,TGCGCCAGCAGCTTCGGGACAGGGGGCTTTGGCTACACCTTC
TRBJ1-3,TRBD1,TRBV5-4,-,CASSLGQGYGNTIYF,TGTGCCAGCAGCTTGGGACAGGGGTACGGAAACACCATATATTTT
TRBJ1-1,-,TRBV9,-,CASSVGTGSTEAFF,TGTGCCAGCAGCGTAGGAACAGGGAGCACTGAAGCTTTCTTT
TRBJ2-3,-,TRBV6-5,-,CASSLSGADTQYF,TGTGCCAGCAGCCTTAGCGGAGCAGATACGCAGTATTTT
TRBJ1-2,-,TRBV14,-,CASQGSNYGYTF,TGTGCCAGCCAGGGCAGTAACTATGGCTACACCTTC
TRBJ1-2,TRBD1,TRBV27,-,CASRTRDRPYGYTF,TGTGCCAGCAGAACTCGGGACAGACCCTATGGCTACACCTTC
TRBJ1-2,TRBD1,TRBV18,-,CASSLGTGVYGYTF,TGTGCCAGCTCACTAGGGACAGGGGTATATGGCTACACCTTC
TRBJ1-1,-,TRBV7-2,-,CASSFTGGRTEAFF,TGTGCCAGCAGCTTTACTGGCGGGAGGACTGAAGCTTTCTTT
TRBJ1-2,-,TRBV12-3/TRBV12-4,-,CATTANYGYTF,TGTGCCACTACAGCTAACTATGGCTACACCTTC
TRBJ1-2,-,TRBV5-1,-,CASSLDGGRMGYTF,TGCGCCAGCAGCTTGGACGGGGGGCGCATGGGCTACACCTTC
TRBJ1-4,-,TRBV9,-,CASSAGVANEKLFF,TGTGCCAGCAGCGCGGGGGTAGCTAATGAAAAACTGTTTTTT
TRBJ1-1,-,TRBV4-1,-,CASSPLQGNTEAFF,TGCGCCAGCAGCCCGCTACAGGGGAACACTGAAGCTTTCTTT
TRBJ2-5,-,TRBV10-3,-,CAIRETVAETQYF,TGTGCCATCAGAGAGACGGTTGCCGAGACCCAGTACTTC
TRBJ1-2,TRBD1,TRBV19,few,CASSVTGNYGYTF,TGTGCCAGTAGTGTGACAGGGAACTATGGCTACACCTTC
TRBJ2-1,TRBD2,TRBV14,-,CASSQIGGGPNEQFF,TGTGCCAGCAGCCAAATCGGGGGGGGCCCCAATGAGCAGTTCTTC
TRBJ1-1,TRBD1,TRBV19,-,CASRDREGAFF,TGTGCCAGTAGGGACAGGGAGGGGGCTTTCTTT
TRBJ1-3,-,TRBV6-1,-,CASSESFRGIGGNTIYF,TGTGCCAGCAGTGAAAGCTTTCGGGGAATAGGTGGAAACACCATATATTTT
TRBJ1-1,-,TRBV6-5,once,CASSYGRNTEAFF,TGTGCCAGCAGTTACGGGAGGAACACTGAAGCTTTCTTT
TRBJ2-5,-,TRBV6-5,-,CASSSGLTQYF,TGTGCCAGCAGTTCCGGACTAACCCAGTACTTC
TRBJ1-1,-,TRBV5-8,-,CASSLAVLEAFF,TGTGCCAGCAGCTTGGCCGTCCTTGAAGCTTTCTTT
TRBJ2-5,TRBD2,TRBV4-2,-,CASSQESGGGTGETQYF,TGTGCCAGCAGCCAAGAATCTGGCGGGGGAACCGGGGAGACCCAGTACTTC
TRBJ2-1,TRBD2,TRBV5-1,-,CASSSLAGSSYNEQFF,TGCGCCAGCAGCTCCTTAGCGGGGAGCTCCTACAATGAGCAGTTCTTC
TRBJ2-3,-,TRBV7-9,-,CASSYLWGEGADTQYF,TGTGCCAGCAGCTACCTTTGGGGGGAGGGGGCAGATACGCAGTATTTT
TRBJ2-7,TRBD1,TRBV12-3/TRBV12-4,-,CASSRDSVYEQYF,TGTGCCAGCAGTCGGGACAGTGTCTACGAGCAGTACTTC
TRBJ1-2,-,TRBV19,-,CASSDTGNYGYTF,TGTGCCAGTAGTGATACAGGGAACTATGGCTACACCTTC
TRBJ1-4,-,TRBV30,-,CAWNLGGNEKLFF,TGTGCCTGGAATTTAGGAGGAAATGAAAAACTGTTTTTT
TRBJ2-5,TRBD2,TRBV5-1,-,CASSPGGAINGGLETQYF,TGCGCCAGCAGCCCCGGGGGGGCTATCAACGGGGGGTTAGAGACCCAGTACTTC
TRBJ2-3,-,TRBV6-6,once,CASTQRGGAGTQYF,TGTGCCAGCACCCAAAGGGGGGGGGCGGGTACGCAGTATTTT
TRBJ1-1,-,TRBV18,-,CASSPTGIYTEAFF,TGTGCCAGCTCACCCACGGGGATTTACACTGAAGCTTTCTTT
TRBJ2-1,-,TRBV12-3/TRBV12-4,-,CASSFYNEQFF,TGTGCCAGCAGCTTTTACAATGAGCAGTTCTTC
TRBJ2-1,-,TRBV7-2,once,CASSLLRYEQFF,TGTGCCAGCAGCTTACTGAGATATGAGCAGTTCTTC
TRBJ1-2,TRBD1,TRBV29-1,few,CSAGTGTYGYTF,TGCAGCGCGGGGACAGGGACCTATGGCTACACCTTC
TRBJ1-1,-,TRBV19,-,CASSFNEGTEAFF,TGTGCCAGCTCCTTCAACGAGGGCACTGAAGCTTTCTTT
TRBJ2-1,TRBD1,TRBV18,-,CASSLQGAVNEQFF,TGTGCCAGCTCACTCCAGGGGGCAGTAAATGAGCAGTTCTTC
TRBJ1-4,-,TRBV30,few,CACGSGNEKLFF,TGTGCCTGCGGCTCGGGTAATGAAAAACTGTTTTTT
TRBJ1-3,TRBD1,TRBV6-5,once,CASRATGVGNTIYF,TGTGCCAGCAGGGCAACAGGGGTTGGAAACACCATATATTTT
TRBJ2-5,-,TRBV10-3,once,CAISEPGERVYF,TGTGCCATCAGTGAGCCGGGGGAACGGGTGTACTTC
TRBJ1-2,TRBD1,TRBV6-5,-,CASSRGQGYGGYTF,TGTGCCAGCAGTAGGGGACAGGGATATGGAGGCTACACCTTC
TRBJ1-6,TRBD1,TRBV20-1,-,CSASTGQGESSYNSPLHF,TGCAGTGCTAGTACAGGACAGGGAGAAAGTTCCTATAATTCACCCCTCCACTTT
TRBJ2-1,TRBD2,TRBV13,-,CASSLAAASGLLGEQFF,TGTGCCAGCAGCTTAGCGGCGGCTAGCGGGCTGCTAGGTGAGCAGTTCTTC
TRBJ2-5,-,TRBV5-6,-,CASSFEETQYF,TGTGCCAGCAGCTTCGAGGAGACCCAGTACTTC
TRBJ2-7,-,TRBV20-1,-,CSARPVKAPLF,TGCAGTGCTAGACCCGTTAAAGCCCCCCTATTC
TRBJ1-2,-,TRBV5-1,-,CASSLGAEGPYGYTF,TGCGCCAGCAGCTTGGGGGCGGAGGGCCCCTATGGCTACACCTTC
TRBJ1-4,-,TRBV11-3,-,CASSTWQGRSISNEKLFF,TGTGCCAGCAGCACCTGGCAGGGAAGATCGATAAGTAATGAAAAACTGTTTTTT
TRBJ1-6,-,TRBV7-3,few,CASSLRGHEGSPLHF,TGTGCCAGCAGCTTAAGGGGACACGAAGGTTCACCCCTCCACTTT
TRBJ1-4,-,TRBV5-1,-,CASSLAGATNEKLFF,TGCGCCAGCAGCTTGGCAGGGGCAACTAATGAAAAACTGTTTTTT
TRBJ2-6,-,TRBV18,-,CASSESGANVLTF,TGTGCCAGCTCGGAGTCTGGGGCCAACGTCCTGACTTTC
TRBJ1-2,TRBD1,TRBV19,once,CASRGQDPTNYGYTF,TGTGCCAGTAGGGGACAGGATCCTACTAACTATGGCTACACCTTC
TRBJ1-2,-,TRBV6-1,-,CASSERTANYGYTF,TGTGCCAGCAGTGAGCGGACAGCTAACTATGGCTACACCTTC
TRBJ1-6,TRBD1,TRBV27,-,CASSLGRGQNNSPLHF,TGTGCCAGCAGTTTGGGCCGGGGACAGAATAATTCACCCCTCCACTTT
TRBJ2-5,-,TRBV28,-,CASSLTTKETQYF,TGTGCCAGCAGTTTAACTACTAAAGAGACCCAGTACTTC